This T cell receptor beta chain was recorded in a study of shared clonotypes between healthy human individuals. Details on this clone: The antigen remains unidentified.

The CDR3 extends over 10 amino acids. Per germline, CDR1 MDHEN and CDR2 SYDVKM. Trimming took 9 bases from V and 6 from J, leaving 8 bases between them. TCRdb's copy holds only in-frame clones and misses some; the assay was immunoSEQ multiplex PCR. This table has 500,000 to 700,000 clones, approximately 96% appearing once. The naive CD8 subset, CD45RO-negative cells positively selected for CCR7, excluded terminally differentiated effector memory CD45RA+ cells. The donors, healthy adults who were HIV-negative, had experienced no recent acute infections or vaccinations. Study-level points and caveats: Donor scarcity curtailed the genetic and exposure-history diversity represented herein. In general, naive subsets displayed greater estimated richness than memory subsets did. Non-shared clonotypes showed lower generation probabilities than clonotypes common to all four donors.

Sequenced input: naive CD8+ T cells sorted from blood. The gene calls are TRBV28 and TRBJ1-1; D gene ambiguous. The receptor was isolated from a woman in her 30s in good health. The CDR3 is CASPGPEAFF. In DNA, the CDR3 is TGTGCCAGTCCCGGACCTGAAGCTTTCTTT.